A selection of T cell receptor beta chains follows, all from one sample in a study of T cells in Graves' hyperthyroidism and ophthalmopathy. TCRdb processed the multiplex PCR reads anew with MiXCR; each CDR3 protein has one entry. The data contain around 540,000 distinct CDR3 sequences, under 60% of them seen just once; the ten biggest clones take up roughly 8.2%. The specimen sequenced was peripheral blood or thyroid tissue (not recorded which). The receptor set was obtained from a woman aged 18-35 years with Graves' hyperthyroidism. Each CDR3 is given with its conserved first and last residue. A D gene is named only where the DNA matches it firmly. Expanded clones get a size class; other rows say once, few or many, or leave the size out.

>-|TRBJ1-6|TRBV12-5|-
CASGGGSWNSPLHF
TGTGCTAGTGGTGGGGGCTCGTGGAATTCACCCCTCCACTTT
>-|TRBJ1-1|TRBV24-1|many
CATSDPGAGDTEAFF
TGTGCCACCAGTGATCCAGGAGCGGGAGACACTGAAGCTTTCTTT
>-|TRBJ2-7|TRBV10-3|-
CAISESLLAGSYEQYF
TGTGCCATCAGTGAGTCCCTGTTGGCGGGGTCCTACGAGCAGTACTTC
>-|TRBJ1-1|TRBV12-3/TRBV12-4|-
CASSPLSAEAFF
TGTGCCAGCAGTCCACTGTCGGCTGAAGCTTTCTTT
>-|TRBJ2-7|TRBV15|many
CATSRDRGIAEQYF
TGTGCCACCAGCAGAGATCGAGGGATAGCCGAGCAGTACTTC
>-|TRBJ2-5|TRBV20-1|many
CSGWPSRGETQYF
TGCAGTGGGTGGCCCTCTCGGGGAGAGACCCAGTACTTC
>TRBD2|TRBJ2-5|TRBV5-1|-
CASSWTSSGSPETQYF
TGCGCCAGCAGCTGGACTTCTAGCGGGAGTCCAGAGACCCAGTACTTC
>-|TRBJ2-2|TRBV2|-
CASREPSHYMGHLNTGELFF
TGTGCCAGCAGGGAGCCATCCCACTACATGGGACACTTGAACACCGGGGAGCTGTTTTTT
>-|TRBJ2-5|TRBV7-9|few
CASSPDLGGETQYF
TGTGCCAGCAGTCCGGACTTAGGGGGAGAGACCCAGTACTTC
>-|TRBJ1-1|TRBV7-9|-
CASSKGQRNTEAFF
TGTGCCAGCAGCAAAGGACAGAGGAACACTGAAGCTTTCTTT
>-|TRBJ2-5|TRBV11-2|-
CASRSKKGGTQYF
TGTGCCAGCAGGTCCAAAAAAGGGGGGACCCAGTACTTC
>TRBD1|TRBJ2-7|TRBV7-9|few
CASSFDRGPGEQYF
TGTGCCAGCAGCTTTGACAGGGGACCGGGTGAGCAGTACTTC
>-|TRBJ2-2|TRBV24-1|once
CATSGQDTGELFF
TGTGCCACCAGTGGACAGGACACCGGGGAGCTGTTTTTT
>-|TRBJ1-1|TRBV5-6|once
CASSSWTFGNTEAFF
TGTGCCAGCAGCTCATGGACGTTTGGGAACACTGAAGCTTTCTTT
>-|TRBJ2-2|TRBV7-8|many
CASSLDRGRRGQEELFF
TGTGCCAGCAGCTTGGATCGAGGCCGGAGGGGACAAGAGGAGCTGTTTTTT
>-|TRBJ1-5|TRBV13|-
CASSHAGERQPQHF
TGTGCCAGCAGCCATGCAGGGGAACGCCAGCCCCAGCATTTT
>TRBD1|TRBJ2-7|TRBV29-1|-
CSLAQGTYEQYF
TGCAGCTTGGCACAGGGGACCTACGAGCAGTACTTC
>TRBD1|TRBJ1-6|TRBV6-2/TRBV6-3|-
CATSQGTGPNSPLHF
TGTGCCACCAGTCAAGGGACAGGGCCCAATTCACCCCTCCACTTT
>-|TRBJ2-5|TRBV7-7|-
CASSSGSQETQYF
TGTGCTAGCAGCTCCGGGAGCCAAGAGACCCAGTACTTC
>TRBD1|TRBJ1-5|TRBV19|-
CASSNRGTDYNQPQHF
TGTGCCAGTAGTAACCGCGGGACAGACTACAATCAGCCCCAGCATTTT
>TRBD1|TRBJ1-1|TRBV5-4|few
CASSLGGQQNTEAFF
TGTGCCAGCAGCTTGGGGGGACAGCAGAACACTGAAGCTTTCTTT
>-|TRBJ1-3|TRBV9|-
CASSVKVTGNTIYF
TGTGCCAGCAGCGTAAAAGTAACTGGAAACACCATATATTTT